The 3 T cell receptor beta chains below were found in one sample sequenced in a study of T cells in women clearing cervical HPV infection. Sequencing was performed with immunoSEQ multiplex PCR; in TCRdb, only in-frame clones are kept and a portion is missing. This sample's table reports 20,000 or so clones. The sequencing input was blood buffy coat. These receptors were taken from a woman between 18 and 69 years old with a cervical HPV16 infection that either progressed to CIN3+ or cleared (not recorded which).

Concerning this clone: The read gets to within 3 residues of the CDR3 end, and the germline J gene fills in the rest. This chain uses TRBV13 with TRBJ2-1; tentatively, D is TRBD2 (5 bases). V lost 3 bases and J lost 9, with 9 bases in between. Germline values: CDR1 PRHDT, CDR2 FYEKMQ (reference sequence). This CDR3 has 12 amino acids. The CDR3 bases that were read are TGTGCCAGCAGCTTCTCTAGCCCTGAG. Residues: CASSFSSPE. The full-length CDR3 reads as CASSFSSPEQFF.

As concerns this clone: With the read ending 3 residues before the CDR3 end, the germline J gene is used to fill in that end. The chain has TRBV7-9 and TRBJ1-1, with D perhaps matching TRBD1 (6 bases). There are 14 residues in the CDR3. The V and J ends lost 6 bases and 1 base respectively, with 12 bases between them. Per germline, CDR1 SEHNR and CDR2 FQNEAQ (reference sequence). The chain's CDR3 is CASRPGATNTEAFF. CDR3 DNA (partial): TGTGCCAGCAGACCAGGGGCAACGAACACTGAA.

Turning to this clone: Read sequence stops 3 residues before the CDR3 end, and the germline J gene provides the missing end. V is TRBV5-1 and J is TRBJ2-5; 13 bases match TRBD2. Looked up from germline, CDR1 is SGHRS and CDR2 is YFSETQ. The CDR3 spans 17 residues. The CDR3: CASSRRTSGGITDTQYF. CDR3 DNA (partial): TGCGCCAGCAGCCGCCGGACTAGCGGGGGAATCACAGATACC.